The clone carrying this T cell receptor beta chain was seen a handful of times. Its antigen is unidentified. The sample originates from a study of beta chain features in type 1 diabetes. Study-wide background: Investigators examined some 100 million sorted cells across all samples.

Study conclusions and caveats: Type 1 diabetes patients showed fewer insertions and more deletions at VDJ junctions.

What was sequenced were expressed TCRB transcripts, since all of the isolated RNA had been reverse transcribed. The table came from immunoSEQ multiplex PCR; TCRdb's copy has only in-frame clones and leaves some out. The sample includes hundreds of thousands of clones, around a sixth of them seen just once. The TCR sequence derives from a man aged 18-30 years in good health. Sequencing used naive CD4+ T cells from blood.

Written as DNA, the CDR3 is TGTGCCATCAGTGGACTTGCAGGGGGCCCAAGCGAGCAGTACTTC. Protein product: CAISGLAGGPSEQYF. The chain is built from TRBV10-3 and TRBJ2-7; 8 nucleotides match TRBD1. J gave up 6 bases and V 4 bases, and 11 bases lay outside the gene matches. Germline-derived CDR1 and CDR2 are ENHRY and SYGVKD. CDR3 length equals 15 residues.